Described below is a single T cell receptor (beta chain) sequence and its context. The source of the sample is a study of Ad26.COV2.S vaccination and SARS-CoV-2 variants. Study-level information: In the study, Ad26.COV2.S was injected intramuscularly once, or twice 56 days apart.

The sample's treatment: 15 to 20 received Ad26.COV2.S at low or high dose, single or two shots; 5 received placebo; per-sample allocation not given. On day 63 after the first injection, vaccine and placebo recipients gave samples. From germline, CDR1 is MNHEY and CDR2 SVGAGI. The V gene end was trimmed by 0 bases and the J gene end by 3 bases; junction bases not matched to a gene: 5. This CDR3 region has 16 residues. Measured with immunoSEQ multiplex PCR; TCRdb has only the in-frame clones, and not every one. The table has around 300,000 clones, around 89% seen once. This chain links TRBV6-5 with TRBJ2-7, with TRBD2 identical over 10 bases. The material was peripheral blood, obtained in a trial of Ad26.COV2.S vaccine versus placebo. The sequence was obtained from a person aged 18-65 years who received the Ad26.COV2.S COVID-19 vaccine or a placebo. The CDR3 nucleotides read TGTGCCAGCAGTTACTCGAGTAGCGGGAGGTTCTACGAGCAGTACTTC. Translated: CASSYSSSGRFYEQYF.